The 2 T cell receptor beta chains listed next were all sequenced from one sample in a study of OX40 agonist ivuxolimab in advanced cancers. Method: immunoSEQ multiplex PCR; TCRdb's copy keeps in-frame clones and lacks some. The profile shows 20,000 to 25,000 clones, 88% of them singletons. Sequencing was performed on CD4+ or CD8+ T cells sorted from blood, taken in a trial of the OX40 agonist ivuxolimab. All receptors come from an adult with an advanced solid tumor such as melanoma, head and neck, liver or kidney cancer.

The chain employs TRBV27 and TRBJ2-7; TRBD2 agrees at 8 bases. With V trimmed by 6 bases and J by 2 bases, 0 bases remained unmatched. The CDR3 consists of 12 residues. Germline V gene data show CDR1 as MNHEY and CDR2 as SMNVEV (reference sequence). The CDR3 region is CASSGGAYEQYF. The CDR3 bases are TGTGCCAGCAGCGGGGGGGCCTACGAGCAGTACTTC.

The gene calls are TRBV7-9 and TRBJ2-2; 10 positions match TRBD1. CDR3 size: 16 residues. The germline V gene has CDR1 SEHNR and CDR2 FQNEAQ (reference sequence). Losses at the gene ends were 4 bases for V and 7 bases for J; bases not matched to a gene: 9. The CDR3 loop reads CASSSSPTGGIGELFF. The CDR3 nucleotides read TGTGCCAGCAGCTCCTCACCGACAGGGGGCATCGGGGAGCTGTTTTTT.